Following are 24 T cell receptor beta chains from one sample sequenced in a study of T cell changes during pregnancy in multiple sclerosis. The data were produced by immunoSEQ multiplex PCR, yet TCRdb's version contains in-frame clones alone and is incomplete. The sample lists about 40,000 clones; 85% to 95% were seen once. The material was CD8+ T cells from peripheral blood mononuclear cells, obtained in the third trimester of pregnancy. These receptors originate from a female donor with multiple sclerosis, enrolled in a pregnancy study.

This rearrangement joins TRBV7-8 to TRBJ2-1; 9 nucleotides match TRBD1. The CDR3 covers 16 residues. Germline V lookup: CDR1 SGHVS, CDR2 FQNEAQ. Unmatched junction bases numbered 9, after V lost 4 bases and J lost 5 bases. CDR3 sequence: CASSSSVGQGNNEQFF. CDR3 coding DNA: TGTGCCAGCAGCTCAAGCGTTGGACAGGGGAACAATGAGCAGTTCTTC. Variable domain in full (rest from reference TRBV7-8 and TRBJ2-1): GAGVSQSPRYKVAKRGQDVALRCDPISGHVSLFWYQQALGQGPEFLTYFQNEAQLDKSGLPSDRFFAERPEGSVSTLKIQRTQQEDSAVYLCASSSSVGQGNNEQFFGPGTRLTVL.

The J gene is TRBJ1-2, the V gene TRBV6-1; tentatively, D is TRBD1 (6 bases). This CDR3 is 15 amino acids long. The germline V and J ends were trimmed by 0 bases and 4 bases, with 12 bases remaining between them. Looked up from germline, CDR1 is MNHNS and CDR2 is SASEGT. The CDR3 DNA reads TGTGCCAGCAGTGAAGCGATGGGAGGGGGCTATGGCTACACCTTC. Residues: CASSEAMGGGYGYTF.

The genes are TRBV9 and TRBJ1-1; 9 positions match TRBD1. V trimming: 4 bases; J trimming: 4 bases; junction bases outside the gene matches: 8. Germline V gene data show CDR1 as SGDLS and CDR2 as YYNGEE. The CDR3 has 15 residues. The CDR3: CASSPGQGGGTEAFF. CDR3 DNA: TGTGCCAGCAGCCCGGGACAGGGAGGGGGCACTGAAGCTTTCTTT.

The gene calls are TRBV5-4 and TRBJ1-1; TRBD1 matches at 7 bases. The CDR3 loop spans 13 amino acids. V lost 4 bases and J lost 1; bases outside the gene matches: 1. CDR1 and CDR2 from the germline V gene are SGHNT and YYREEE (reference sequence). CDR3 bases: TGTGCCAGCAGCCGGGACAGGAACACTGAAGCTTTCTTT. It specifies CASSRDRNTEAFF.

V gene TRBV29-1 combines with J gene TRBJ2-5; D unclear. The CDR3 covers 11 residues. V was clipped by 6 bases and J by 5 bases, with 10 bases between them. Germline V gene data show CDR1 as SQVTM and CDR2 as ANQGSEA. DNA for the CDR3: TGCAGCGTAGCTACAGAGGAGACCCAGTACTTC. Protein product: CSVATEETQYF.

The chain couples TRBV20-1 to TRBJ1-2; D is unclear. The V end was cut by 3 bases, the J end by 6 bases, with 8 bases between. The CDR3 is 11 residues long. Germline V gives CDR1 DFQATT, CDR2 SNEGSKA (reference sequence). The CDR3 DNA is TGCAGTGCTAGGCCCGCAGATGGCTACACCTTC. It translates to CSARPADGYTF.

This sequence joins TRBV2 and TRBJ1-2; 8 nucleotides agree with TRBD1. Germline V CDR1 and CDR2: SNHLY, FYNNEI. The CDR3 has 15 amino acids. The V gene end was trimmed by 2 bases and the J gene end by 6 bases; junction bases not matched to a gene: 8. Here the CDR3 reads CASSEFGQGADGYTF. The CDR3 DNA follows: TGTGCCAGCAGTGAATTCGGGCAGGGGGCAGATGGCTACACCTTC.

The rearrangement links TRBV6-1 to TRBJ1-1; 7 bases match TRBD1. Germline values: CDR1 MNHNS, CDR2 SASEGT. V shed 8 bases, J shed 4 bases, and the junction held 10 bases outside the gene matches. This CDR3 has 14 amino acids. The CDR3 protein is CASPGQDRFTEAFF. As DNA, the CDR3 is TGTGCCAGCCCTGGACAGGACCGGTTCACTGAAGCTTTCTTT.

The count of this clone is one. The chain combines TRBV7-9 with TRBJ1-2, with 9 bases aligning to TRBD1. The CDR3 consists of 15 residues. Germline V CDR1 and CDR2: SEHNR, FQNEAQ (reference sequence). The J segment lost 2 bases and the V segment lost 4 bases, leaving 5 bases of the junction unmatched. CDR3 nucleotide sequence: TGTGCCAGCAGCTCCGGGACAGGGTGGAACTATGGCTACACCTTC. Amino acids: CASSSGTGWNYGYTF.

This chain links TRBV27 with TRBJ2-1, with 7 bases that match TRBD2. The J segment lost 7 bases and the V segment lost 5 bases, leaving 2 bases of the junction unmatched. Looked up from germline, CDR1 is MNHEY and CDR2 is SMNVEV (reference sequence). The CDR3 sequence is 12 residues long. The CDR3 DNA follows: TGTGCCAGCAGTAGCGGGACTAATGAGCAGTTCTTC. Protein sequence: CASSSGTNEQFF.

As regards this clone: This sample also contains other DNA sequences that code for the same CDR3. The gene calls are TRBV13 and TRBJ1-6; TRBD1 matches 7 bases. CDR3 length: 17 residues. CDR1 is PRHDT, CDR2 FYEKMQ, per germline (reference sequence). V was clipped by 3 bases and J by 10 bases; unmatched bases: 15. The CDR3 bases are TGTGCCAGCAGCTTGGGCAGGGGTCGGGACAGTACGTCACCCCTCCACTTT. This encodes CASSLGRGRDSTSPLHF.

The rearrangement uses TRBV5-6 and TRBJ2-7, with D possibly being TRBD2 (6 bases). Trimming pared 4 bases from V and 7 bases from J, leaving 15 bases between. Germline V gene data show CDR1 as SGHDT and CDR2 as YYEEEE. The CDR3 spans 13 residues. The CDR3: CASSAGSPEEQYF. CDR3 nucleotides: TGTGCCAGCAGCGCGGGATCACCGGAGGAGCAGTACTTC.

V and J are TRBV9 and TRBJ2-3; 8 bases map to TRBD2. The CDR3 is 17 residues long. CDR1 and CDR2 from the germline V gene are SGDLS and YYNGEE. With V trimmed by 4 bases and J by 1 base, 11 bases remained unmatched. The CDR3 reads CASSTANSGGRTDTQYF. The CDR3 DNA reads TGTGCCAGCAGCACCGCGAACAGCGGGGGTCGCACAGATACGCAGTATTTT.

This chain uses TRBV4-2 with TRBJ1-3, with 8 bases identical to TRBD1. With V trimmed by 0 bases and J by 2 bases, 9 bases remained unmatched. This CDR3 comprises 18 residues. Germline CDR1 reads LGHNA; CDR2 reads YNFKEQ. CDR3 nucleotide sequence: TGTGCCAGCAGCCAAGATCCCTTGGACAGGGACACTGGAAACACCATATATTTT. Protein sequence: CASSQDPLDRDTGNTIYF.

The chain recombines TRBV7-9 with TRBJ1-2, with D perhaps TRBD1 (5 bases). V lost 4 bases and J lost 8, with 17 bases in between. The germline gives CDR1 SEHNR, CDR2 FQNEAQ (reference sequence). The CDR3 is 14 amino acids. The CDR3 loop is CASSSIRQGRGYTF. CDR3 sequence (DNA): TGTGCCAGCAGCTCCATCCGTCAGGGCAGAGGCTACACCTTC. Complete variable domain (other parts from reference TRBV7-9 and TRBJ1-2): DTGVSQNPRHKITKRGQNVTFRCDPISEHNRLYWYRQTLGQGPEFLTYFQNEAQLEKSRLLSDRFSAERPKGSFSTLEIQRTEQGDSAMYLCASSSIRQGRGYTFGSGTRLTVV.

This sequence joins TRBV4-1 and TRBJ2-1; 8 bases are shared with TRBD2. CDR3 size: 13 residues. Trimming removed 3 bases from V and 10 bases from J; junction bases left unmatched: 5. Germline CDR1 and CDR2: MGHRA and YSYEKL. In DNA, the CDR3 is TGCGCCAGCAGCCACGTCGGGGGGGAGGAGCAGTTCTTC. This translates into CASSHVGGEEQFF.

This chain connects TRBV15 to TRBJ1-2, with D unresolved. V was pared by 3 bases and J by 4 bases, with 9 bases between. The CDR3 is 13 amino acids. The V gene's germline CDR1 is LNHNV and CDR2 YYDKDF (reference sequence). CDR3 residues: CATSSGRLYGYTF. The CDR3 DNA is TGTGCCACCAGCAGCGGCCGACTCTATGGCTACACCTTC.

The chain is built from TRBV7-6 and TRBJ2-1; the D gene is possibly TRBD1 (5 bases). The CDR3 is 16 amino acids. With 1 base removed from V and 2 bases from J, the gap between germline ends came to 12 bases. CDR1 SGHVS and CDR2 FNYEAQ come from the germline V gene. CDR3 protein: CASSLVGEGTYNEQFF. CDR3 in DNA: TGTGCCAGCAGCTTAGTAGGGGAAGGGACCTACAATGAGCAGTTCTTC.

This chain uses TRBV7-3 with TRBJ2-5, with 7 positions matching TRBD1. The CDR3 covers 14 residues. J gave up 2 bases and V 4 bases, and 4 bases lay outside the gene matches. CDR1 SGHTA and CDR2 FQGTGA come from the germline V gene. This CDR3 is CASSSTGSQETQYF. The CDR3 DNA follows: TGTGCCAGCAGCTCGACAGGGAGTCAAGAGACCCAGTACTTC.

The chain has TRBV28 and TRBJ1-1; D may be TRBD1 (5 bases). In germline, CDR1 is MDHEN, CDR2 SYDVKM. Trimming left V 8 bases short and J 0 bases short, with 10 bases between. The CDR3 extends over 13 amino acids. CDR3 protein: CASLDKMNTEAFF. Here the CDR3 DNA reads TGTGCCAGCTTGGACAAGATGAACACTGAAGCTTTCTTT.

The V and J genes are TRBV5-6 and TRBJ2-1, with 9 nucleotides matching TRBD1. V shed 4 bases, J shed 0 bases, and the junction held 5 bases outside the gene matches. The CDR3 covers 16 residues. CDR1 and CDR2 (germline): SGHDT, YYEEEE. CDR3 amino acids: CASSPTTGGSYNEQFF. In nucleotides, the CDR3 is TGTGCCAGCAGCCCCACGACAGGGGGCTCCTACAATGAGCAGTTCTTC.

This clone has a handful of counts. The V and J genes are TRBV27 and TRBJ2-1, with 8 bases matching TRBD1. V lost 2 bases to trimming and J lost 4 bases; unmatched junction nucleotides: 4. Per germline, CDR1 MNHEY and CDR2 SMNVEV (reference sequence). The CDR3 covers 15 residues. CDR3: CASSLRGQAYNEQFF. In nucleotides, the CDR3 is TGTGCCAGCAGTTTACGGGGACAGGCGTACAATGAGCAGTTCTTC.

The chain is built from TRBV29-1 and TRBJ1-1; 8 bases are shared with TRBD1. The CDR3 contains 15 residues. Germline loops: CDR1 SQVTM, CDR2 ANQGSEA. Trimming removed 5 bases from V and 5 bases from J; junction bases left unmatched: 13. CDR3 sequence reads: CSVWSIGQGGTEAFF. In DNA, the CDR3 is TGCAGCGTTTGGAGCATAGGACAGGGAGGGACTGAAGCTTTCTTT.

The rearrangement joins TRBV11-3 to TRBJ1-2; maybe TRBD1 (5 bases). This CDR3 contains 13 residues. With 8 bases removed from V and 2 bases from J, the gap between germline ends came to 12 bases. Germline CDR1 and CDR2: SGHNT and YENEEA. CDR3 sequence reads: CASPQQVNYGYTF. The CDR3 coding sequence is TGTGCCAGCCCCCAACAGGTCAACTATGGCTACACCTTC.